This T cell receptor (beta chain) was sequenced during a study of blood T cell repertoires in COVID-19. About the study: Sources were T cells, B-cell-depleted T cells, or PBMCs; the material itself was cDNA or gDNA.

The data were produced by immunoSEQ multiplex PCR, yet TCRdb's version contains in-frame clones alone and is incomplete. The sample includes around 300,000 clones, approximately 88% seen only once; the top ten take approximately 1%. Notes on this clone: This sample also contains other DNA sequences that code for the same CDR3.

Germline V gene lookup returns CDR1 SGHRS and CDR2 YFSETQ. The CDR3 contains 13 residues. Trimming left V 2 bases short and J 5 bases short, with 10 bases between. Either two negative PCRs, clearance, or symptom resolution qualified Cohort 3 donors as recovered. The chain employs TRBV5-1 and TRBJ2-5, with a weak D call TRBD1 (6 bases). Sequencing used PBMCs or T cells enriched from blood (not recorded which). This TCR came from a young woman who had recovered from COVID-19. The CDR3 region is CASSLTGGETQYF. The CDR3 nucleotides read TGCGCCAGCAGCTTAACTGGGGGCGAGACCCAGTACTTC.